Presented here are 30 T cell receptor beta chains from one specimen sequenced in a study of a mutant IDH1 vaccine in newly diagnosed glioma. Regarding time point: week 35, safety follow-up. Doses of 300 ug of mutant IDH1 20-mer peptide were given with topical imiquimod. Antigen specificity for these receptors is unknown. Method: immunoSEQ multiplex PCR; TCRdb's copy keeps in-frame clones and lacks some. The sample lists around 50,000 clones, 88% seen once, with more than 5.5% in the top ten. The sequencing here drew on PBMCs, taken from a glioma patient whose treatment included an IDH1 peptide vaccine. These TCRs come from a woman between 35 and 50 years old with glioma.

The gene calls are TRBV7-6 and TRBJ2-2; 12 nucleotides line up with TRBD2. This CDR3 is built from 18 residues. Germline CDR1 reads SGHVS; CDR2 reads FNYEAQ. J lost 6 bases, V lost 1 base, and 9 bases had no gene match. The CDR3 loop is CASSLELAGGMSPGELFF. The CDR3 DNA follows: TGTGCCAGCAGCTTAGAACTAGCGGGAGGAATGAGTCCCGGGGAGCTGTTTTTT.

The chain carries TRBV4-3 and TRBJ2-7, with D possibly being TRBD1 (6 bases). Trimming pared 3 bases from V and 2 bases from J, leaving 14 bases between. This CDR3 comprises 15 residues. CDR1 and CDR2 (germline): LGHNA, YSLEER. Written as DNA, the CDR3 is TGCGCCAGCAGCCATACGACAGGTACTACCTACGAGCAGTACTTC. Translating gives CASSHTTGTTYEQYF.

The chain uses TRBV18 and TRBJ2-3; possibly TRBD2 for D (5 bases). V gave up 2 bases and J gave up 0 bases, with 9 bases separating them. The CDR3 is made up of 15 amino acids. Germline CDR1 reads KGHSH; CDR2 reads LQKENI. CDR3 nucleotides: TGTGCCAGCTCACCAATAGAGGGAAGCACAGATACGCAGTATTTT. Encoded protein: CASSPIEGSTDTQYF.

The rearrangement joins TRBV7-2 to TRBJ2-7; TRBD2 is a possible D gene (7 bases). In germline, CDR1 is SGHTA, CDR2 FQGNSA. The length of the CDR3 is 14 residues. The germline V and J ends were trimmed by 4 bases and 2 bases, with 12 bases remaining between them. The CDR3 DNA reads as TGTGCCAGCAGCTGGGCGGGGGCCCCCTACGAGCAGTACTTC. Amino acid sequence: CASSWAGAPYEQYF.

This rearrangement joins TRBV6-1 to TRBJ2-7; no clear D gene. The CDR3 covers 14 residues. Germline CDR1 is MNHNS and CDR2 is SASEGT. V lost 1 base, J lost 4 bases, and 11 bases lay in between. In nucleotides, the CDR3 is TGTGCCAGCAGTGAAGGTGGGCCTAATTACGAGCAGTACTTC. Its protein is CASSEGGPNYEQYF.

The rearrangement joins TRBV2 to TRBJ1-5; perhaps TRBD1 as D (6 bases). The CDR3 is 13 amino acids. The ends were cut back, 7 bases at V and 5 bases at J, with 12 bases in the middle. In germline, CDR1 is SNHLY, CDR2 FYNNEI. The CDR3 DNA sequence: TGTGCCAGCAACGACGAGGGGGATCAGCCCCAGCATTTT. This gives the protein CASNDEGDQPQHF.

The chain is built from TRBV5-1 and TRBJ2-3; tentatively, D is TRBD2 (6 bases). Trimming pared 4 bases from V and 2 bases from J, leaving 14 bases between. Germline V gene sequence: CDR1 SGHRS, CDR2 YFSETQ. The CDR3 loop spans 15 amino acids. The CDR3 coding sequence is TGCGCCAGCAGCACTGGACTACCTTACACAGATACGCAGTATTTT. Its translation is CASSTGLPYTDTQYF.

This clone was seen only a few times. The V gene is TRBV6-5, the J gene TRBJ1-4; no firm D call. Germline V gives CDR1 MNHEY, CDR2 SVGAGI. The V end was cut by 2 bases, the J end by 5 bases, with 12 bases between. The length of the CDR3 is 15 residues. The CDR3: CASSYRRFGNEKLFF. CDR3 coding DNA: TGTGCCAGCAGTTACCGGAGATTCGGCAATGAAAAACTGTTTTTT.

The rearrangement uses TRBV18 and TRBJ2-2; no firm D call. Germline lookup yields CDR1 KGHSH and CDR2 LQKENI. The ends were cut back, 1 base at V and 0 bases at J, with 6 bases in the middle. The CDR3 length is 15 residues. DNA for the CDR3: TGTGCCAGCTCACCACTAGCCTCGAACACCGGGGAGCTGTTTTTT. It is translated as CASSPLASNTGELFF. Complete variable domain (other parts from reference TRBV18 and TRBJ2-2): NAGVMQNPRHLVRRRGQEARLRCSPMKGHSHVYWYRQLPEEGLKFMVYLQKENIIDESGMPKERFSAEFPKEGPSILRIQQVVRGDSAAYFCASSPLASNTGELFFGEGSRLTVL.

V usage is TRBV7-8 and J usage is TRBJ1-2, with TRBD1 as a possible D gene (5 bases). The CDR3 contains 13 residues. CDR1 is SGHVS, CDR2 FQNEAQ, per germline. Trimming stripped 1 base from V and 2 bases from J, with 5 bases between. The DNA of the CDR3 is TGTGCCAGCAGCTTAGGACAGAACTATGGCTACACCTTC. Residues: CASSLGQNYGYTF.

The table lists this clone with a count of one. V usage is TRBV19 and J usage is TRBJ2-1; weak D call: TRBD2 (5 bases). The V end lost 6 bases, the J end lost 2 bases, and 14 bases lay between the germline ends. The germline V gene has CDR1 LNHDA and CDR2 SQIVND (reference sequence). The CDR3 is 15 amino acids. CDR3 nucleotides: TGTGCCAGTAGAGGGATGGCGGGTACCTACAATGAGCAGTTCTTC. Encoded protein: CASRGMAGTYNEQFF.

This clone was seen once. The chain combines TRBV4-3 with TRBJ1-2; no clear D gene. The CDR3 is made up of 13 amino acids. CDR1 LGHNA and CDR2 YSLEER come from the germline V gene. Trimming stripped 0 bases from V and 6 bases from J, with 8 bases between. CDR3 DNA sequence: TGCGCCAGCAGCCAAGACCTGAAGGATGGCTACACCTTC. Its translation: CASSQDLKDGYTF.

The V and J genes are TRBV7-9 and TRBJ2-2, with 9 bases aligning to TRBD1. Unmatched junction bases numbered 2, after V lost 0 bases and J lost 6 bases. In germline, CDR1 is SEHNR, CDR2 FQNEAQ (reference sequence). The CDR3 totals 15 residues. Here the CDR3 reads CASSLAGTGSGELFF. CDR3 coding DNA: TGTGCCAGCAGCTTAGCCGGGACAGGGTCCGGGGAGCTGTTTTTT.

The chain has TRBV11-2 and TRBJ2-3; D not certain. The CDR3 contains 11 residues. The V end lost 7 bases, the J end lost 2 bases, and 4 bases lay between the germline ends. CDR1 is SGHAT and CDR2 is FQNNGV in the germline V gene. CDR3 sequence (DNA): TGTGCCAGCACCCACACAGATACGCAGTATTTT. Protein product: CASTHTDTQYF.

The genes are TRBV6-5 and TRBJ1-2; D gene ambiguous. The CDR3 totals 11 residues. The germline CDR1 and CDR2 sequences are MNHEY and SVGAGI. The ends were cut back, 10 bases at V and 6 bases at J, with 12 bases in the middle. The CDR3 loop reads CATGGLDGYTF. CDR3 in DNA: TGTGCCACGGGAGGGCTAGATGGCTACACCTTC.

In nucleotides, the CDR3 is TGTGCCAGCAGCTTAGAGCGGTCCCTCACAGATACGCAGTATTTT. As protein: CASSLERSLTDTQYF. The chain recombines TRBV7-9 with TRBJ2-3; D may be TRBD2 (5 bases). The V and J ends lost 1 base and 2 bases respectively, with 10 bases between them. The germline gives CDR1 SEHNR, CDR2 FQNEAQ (reference sequence). The CDR3 has 15 amino acids.

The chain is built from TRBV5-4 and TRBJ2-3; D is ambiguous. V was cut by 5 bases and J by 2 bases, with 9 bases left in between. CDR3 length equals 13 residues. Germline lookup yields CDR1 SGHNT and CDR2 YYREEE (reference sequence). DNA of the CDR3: TGTGCCAGCAGGGAGAGATACACAGATACGCAGTATTTT. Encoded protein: CASRERYTDTQYF.

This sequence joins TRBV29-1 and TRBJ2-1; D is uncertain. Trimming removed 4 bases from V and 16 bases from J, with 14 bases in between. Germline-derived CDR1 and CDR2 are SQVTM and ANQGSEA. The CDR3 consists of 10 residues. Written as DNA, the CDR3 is TGCAGCGTTGTCCAGGAAAGGTTCTTCTTC. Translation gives CSVVQERFFF.

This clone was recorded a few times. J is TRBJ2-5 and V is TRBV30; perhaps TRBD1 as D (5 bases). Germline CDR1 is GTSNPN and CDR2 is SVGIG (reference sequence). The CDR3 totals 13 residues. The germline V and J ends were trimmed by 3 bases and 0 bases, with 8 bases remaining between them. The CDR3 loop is CAWSMDNQETQYF. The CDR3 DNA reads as TGTGCCTGGAGCATGGACAACCAAGAGACCCAGTACTTC.

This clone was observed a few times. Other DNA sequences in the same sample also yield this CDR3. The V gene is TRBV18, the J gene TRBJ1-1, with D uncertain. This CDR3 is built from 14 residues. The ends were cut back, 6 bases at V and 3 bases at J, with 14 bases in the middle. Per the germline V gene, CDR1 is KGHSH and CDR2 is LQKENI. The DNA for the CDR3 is TGTGCCAGCTCCCTGGGAGGAGTGGACACTGAAGCTTTCTTT. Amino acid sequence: CASSLGGVDTEAFF.

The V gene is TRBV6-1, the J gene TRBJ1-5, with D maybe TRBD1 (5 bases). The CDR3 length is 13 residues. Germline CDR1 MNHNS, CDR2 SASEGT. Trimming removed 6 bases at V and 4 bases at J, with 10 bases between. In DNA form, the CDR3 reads TGTGCCAGCAGCGCCGACAGAAATCAGCCCCAGCATTTT. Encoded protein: CASSADRNQPQHF.

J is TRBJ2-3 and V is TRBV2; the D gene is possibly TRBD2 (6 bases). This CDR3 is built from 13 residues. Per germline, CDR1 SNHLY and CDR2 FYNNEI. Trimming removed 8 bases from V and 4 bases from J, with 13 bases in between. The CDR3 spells CASHVGGSDTQYF. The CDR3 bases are TGTGCCAGCCATGTAGGAGGGTCAGATACGCAGTATTTT.

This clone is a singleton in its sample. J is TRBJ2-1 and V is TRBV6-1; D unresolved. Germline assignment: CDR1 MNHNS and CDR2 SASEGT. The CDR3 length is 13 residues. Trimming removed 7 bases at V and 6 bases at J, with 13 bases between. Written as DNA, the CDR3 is TGTGCCAGCATGACGCCCCCGGGCAATGAGCAGTTCTTC. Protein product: CASMTPPGNEQFF.

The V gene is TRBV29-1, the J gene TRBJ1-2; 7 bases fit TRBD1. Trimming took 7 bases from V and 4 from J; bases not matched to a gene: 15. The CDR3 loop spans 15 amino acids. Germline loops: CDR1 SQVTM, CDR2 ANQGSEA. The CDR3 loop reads CSAAQARTGSYGYTF. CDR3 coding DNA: TGCAGCGCAGCCCAAGCGAGGACAGGCTCCTATGGCTACACCTTC.

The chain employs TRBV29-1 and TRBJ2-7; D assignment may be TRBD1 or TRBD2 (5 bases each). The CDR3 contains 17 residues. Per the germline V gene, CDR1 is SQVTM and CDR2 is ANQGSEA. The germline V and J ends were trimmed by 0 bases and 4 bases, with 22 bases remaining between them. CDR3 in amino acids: CSVEDHHFSTGRYEQYF. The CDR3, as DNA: TGCAGCGTTGAAGATCATCATTTTTCCACGGGACGGTACGAGCAGTACTTC.

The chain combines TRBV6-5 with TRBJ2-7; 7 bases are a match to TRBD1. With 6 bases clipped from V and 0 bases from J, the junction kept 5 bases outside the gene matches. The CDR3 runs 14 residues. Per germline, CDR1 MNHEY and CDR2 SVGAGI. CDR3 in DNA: TGTGCCAGCAGGACGGGACAGTACTCCTACGAGCAGTACTTC. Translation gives CASRTGQYSYEQYF.

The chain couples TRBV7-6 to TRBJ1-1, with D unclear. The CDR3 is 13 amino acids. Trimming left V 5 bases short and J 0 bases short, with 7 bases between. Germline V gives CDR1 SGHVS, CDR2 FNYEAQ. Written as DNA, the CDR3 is TGTGCCAGCAGCCCCGAGCTGAACACTGAAGCTTTCTTT. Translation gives CASSPELNTEAFF.

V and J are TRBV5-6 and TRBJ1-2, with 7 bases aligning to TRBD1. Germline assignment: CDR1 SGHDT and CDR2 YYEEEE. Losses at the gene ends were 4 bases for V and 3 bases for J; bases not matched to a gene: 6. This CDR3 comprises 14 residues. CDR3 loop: CASSPPGQYYGYTF. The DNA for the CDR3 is TGTGCCAGCAGCCCTCCGGGACAGTACTATGGCTACACCTTC.

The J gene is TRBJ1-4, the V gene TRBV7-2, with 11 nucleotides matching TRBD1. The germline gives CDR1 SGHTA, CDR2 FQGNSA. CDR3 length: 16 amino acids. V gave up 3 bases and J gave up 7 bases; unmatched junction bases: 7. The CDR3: CASSLSRDRGGEKLFF. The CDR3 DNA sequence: TGTGCCAGCAGCTTGAGCCGGGACAGGGGGGGTGAAAAACTGTTTTTT. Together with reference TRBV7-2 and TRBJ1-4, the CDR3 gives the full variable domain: GAGVSQSPSNKVTEKGKDVELRCDPISGHTALYWYRQSLGQGLEFLIYFQGNSAPDKSGLPSDRFSAERTGGSVSTLTIQRTQQEDSAVYLCASSLSRDRGGEKLFFGSGTQLSVL.

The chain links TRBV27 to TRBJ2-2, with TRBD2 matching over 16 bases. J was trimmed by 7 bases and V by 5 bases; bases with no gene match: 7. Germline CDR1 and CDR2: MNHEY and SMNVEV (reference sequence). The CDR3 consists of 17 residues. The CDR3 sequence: CASSLGTSGGAGGELFF. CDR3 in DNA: TGTGCCAGCAGTCTCGGGACTAGCGGGGGGGCGGGCGGGGAGCTGTTTTTT.